The clone carrying this T cell receptor (beta chain) was recorded many times. Its antigen is as yet unknown. Every cDNA TCR molecule received its own unique molecular identifier. TCRdb itself ran the 5' RACE reads through MiXCR, one entry per CDR3 protein. Counted here are around 60,000 distinct CDR3 sequences, about 8% occurring once; the ten biggest clones make up more than 12%. Germline CDR1 SNHLY, CDR2 FYNNEI. CDR3 length equals 14 residues. V gave up 4 bases and J gave up 4 bases, with 12 bases separating them. The time point: sample taken at primary tumor resection. Researchers sequenced whole RNA taken from tumor, nontumor lung or frozen PBMC without sorting. Donation came from about 72 patients with untreated early-stage non-small cell lung cancer. The record originates from a study of spatial heterogeneity in lung cancer. Study-level background: Across the raw uncorrected reads, a unique TCR and UMI combination was observed, on average, more than ten times.

General study points: Blood showed ubiquitous tumor TCRs more often at resection than at routine follow-up.

This receptor was taken from a female donor with early-stage non-small cell lung cancer. Specimen: PBMCs, collected at surgery. The chain is built from TRBV2 and TRBJ2-3, with a possible D match to TRBD2 (6 bases). The CDR3 nucleotides are TGTGCCAGCAGTGGAGTCAGGGAGGCAGATACGCAGTATTTT. Amino acids: CASSGVREADTQYF.